The 20 T cell receptor beta chains presented below share a single source sample, sequenced in a study of graft-versus-host responses after intestinal transplantation. Method: immunoSEQ multiplex PCR; TCRdb's copy keeps in-frame clones and lacks some. The table has over 35,000 clones, roughly 89% seen once; the top ten hold around 2.5%. Sequencing used PBMCs, obtained approximately 320 days after intestinal transplant. These TCRs come from a human patient who received an intestinal transplant, so some T cells may come from the graft donor.

The chain joins TRBV6-5 to TRBJ2-7; unclear D gene. This CDR3 comprises 14 residues. Trimming took 0 bases from V and 0 from J, leaving 6 bases between them. CDR1 is MNHEY, CDR2 SVGAGI, per germline. The CDR3: CASSYSFSSYEQYF. The CDR3 bases are TGTGCCAGCAGTTACTCGTTCAGCTCCTACGAGCAGTACTTC.

The table lists this clone with a count of one. The chain links TRBV6-5 to TRBJ2-3, with D possibly matching TRBD1 (5 bases). The CDR3 is made up of 14 amino acids. Germline V gene lookup returns CDR1 MNHEY and CDR2 SVGAGI. The ends were cut back, 4 bases at V and 2 bases at J, with 10 bases in the middle. The CDR3: CASSFAGLTDTQYF. CDR3 coding DNA: TGTGCCAGCAGTTTTGCAGGGCTCACAGATACGCAGTATTTT.

The J gene is TRBJ2-1, the V gene TRBV2; no clear D. CDR3 size: 14 residues. V dropped 8 bases and J dropped 7 bases, with 18 bases sitting between them. Germline CDR1 and CDR2: SNHLY and FYNNEI. In nucleotides, the CDR3 is TGTGCCAGCGGCCACCCTTCACACGGGAATGAGCAGTTCTTC. It is translated as CASGHPSHGNEQFF.

This chain links TRBV5-4 with TRBJ2-3; D gene ambiguous. Trimming shortened V by 6 bases and J by 2 bases, and 13 bases separated the two germline ends. The CDR3 totals 14 residues. The germline CDR1 and CDR2 sequences are SGHNT and YYREEE (reference sequence). The CDR3 coding sequence is TGTGCCAGCACCTATGACTCGCCCACAGATACGCAGTATTTT. It yields the protein CASTYDSPTDTQYF.

The chain joins TRBV4-1 to TRBJ2-3; D not resolved. The V gene lost 2 bases and the J gene lost 0 bases, with 9 bases spanning the gap. Germline V gene lookup returns CDR1 MGHRA and CDR2 YSYEKL. The CDR3 loop spans 15 amino acids. CDR3 nucleotide sequence: TGCGCCAGCAGCCAACCGCAAGTTAGCACAGATACGCAGTATTTT. Translating it yields CASSQPQVSTDTQYF.

This chain connects TRBV9 to TRBJ2-7, with D hard to call. The V and J ends lost 0 bases and 0 bases respectively, with 10 bases between them. The CDR3 is 15 amino acids. The germline V gene encodes CDR1 SGDLS and CDR2 YYNGEE. This CDR3 is CASSVEGSSSYEQYF. CDR3 in DNA: TGTGCCAGCAGCGTAGAAGGCAGTTCCTCCTACGAGCAGTACTTC. Full variable domain (outside the CDR3, taken from reference TRBV9 and TRBJ2-7): DSGVTQTPKHLITATGQRVTLRCSPRSGDLSVYWYQQSLDQGLQFLIQYYNGEERAKGNILERFSAQQFPDLHSELNLSSLELGDSALYFCASSVEGSSSYEQYFGPGTRLTVT.

The rearrangement uses TRBV28 and TRBJ1-2, with 9 nucleotides matching TRBD1. The junction had 11 bases not matched to a gene; V was cut back by 5 bases and J by 7 bases. Germline V CDR1 and CDR2: MDHEN, SYDVKM. The CDR3 sequence is 15 residues long. CDR3 region: CASSRLRDRVFGYTF. DNA for the CDR3: TGTGCCAGCAGTAGACTCCGGGACAGGGTTTTTGGCTACACCTTC.

The rearrangement links TRBV4-1 to TRBJ2-7; TRBD2 matches 9 bases. With 4 bases clipped from V and 2 bases from J, the junction kept 6 bases outside the gene matches. This CDR3 is 15 amino acids long. The germline CDR1 and CDR2 sequences are MGHRA and YSYEKL. The CDR3 loop reads CASSPGLASAYEQYF. CDR3 in DNA: TGCGCCAGCAGCCCGGGACTAGCTAGCGCCTACGAGCAGTACTTC.

The CDR3 here is CASSLVGGQNYGYTF. As DNA, the CDR3 is TGTGCCAGCAGCTTAGTGGGTGGACAGAACTATGGCTACACCTTC. This chain links TRBV7-9 with TRBJ1-2; D may be TRBD1 (6 bases). The CDR3 contains 15 residues. Trimming took 1 base from V and 2 from J, leaving 11 bases between them. Germline CDR1 reads SEHNR; CDR2 reads FQNEAQ (reference sequence).

CDR3 in amino acids: CASSPQTQGGYNEQFF. The CDR3, as DNA: TGTGCCAGCAGCCCACAGACCCAGGGGGGGTACAATGAGCAGTTCTTC. V is TRBV7-2 and J is TRBJ2-1, with D tentatively TRBD1 or TRBD2 (7 bases each). Germline V CDR1 and CDR2: SGHTA, FQGNSA. The germline V and J ends were trimmed by 5 bases and 4 bases, with 18 bases remaining between them. The CDR3 contains 16 residues.

This chain joins TRBV14 and TRBJ2-7; TRBD1 matches 8 bases. Germline lookup yields CDR1 SGHDN and CDR2 FVKESK. The CDR3 contains 17 residues. V dropped 0 bases and J dropped 5; count of bases not matched to a gene: 12. Here the CDR3 DNA reads TGTGCCAGCAGCCAAGACGGAGGTAGGACAGGGTTCCACGAGCAGTACTTC. Protein sequence: CASSQDGGRTGFHEQYF.

The J gene is TRBJ1-4, the V gene TRBV5-1, with TRBD1 matching over 8 bases. J gave up 5 bases and V 4 bases, and 7 bases lay outside the gene matches. The CDR3 runs to 15 residues. Germline CDR1 SGHRS, CDR2 YFSETQ. This CDR3 reads CASSPGQGFNEKLFF. DNA of the CDR3: TGCGCCAGCAGCCCCGGACAGGGCTTCAATGAAAAACTGTTTTTT.

The rearrangement uses TRBV2 and TRBJ1-2; D remains ambiguous. Germline loops: CDR1 SNHLY, CDR2 FYNNEI. Trimming stripped 5 bases from V and 4 bases from J, with 17 bases between. This CDR3 is built from 15 residues. The CDR3 DNA sequence: TGTGCCAGCAGTAGGGAGTTGCCGTCCCTCTATGGCTACACCTTC. Translated, it gives CASSRELPSLYGYTF.

J is TRBJ2-7 and V is TRBV2, with D perhaps matching TRBD2 (6 bases). Germline CDR1 reads SNHLY; CDR2 reads FYNNEI. The CDR3 spans 12 residues. V shed 8 bases and J shed 4 bases, with 12 bases lying between them. The CDR3 DNA is TGTGCCAGCGGGAGGCAGGGTTACGAGCAGTACTTC. Protein product: CASGRQGYEQYF.

For this clone: Its ends do not fully match the called genes, so a read error is possible. The chain recombines TRBV5-1 with TRBJ2-7; TRBD2 is a possible D gene (5 bases). The CDR3 totals 14 residues. The germline gives CDR1 SGHRS, CDR2 YFSETQ. This chain's CDR3 is CASSLAGSAYGQYF. The CDR3 DNA is TGCGCCAGCAGCTTGGCGGGGTCCGCCTACGGGCAGTACTTC.

This clone was counted a single time. The V gene is TRBV7-2, the J gene TRBJ2-3, with a tentative D call TRBD2 (6 bases). Germline V gene lookup returns CDR1 SGHTA and CDR2 FQGNSA. The CDR3 loop spans 15 amino acids. V lost 4 bases and J 4 bases, leaving 15 bases between the germline ends. CDR3 nucleotide sequence: TGTGCCAGCAGCTCCCAAGCGGGCGCGGCAGATACGCAGTATTTT. Encoded protein: CASSSQAGAADTQYF.

V and J are TRBV7-2 and TRBJ1-5; 11 positions agree with TRBD1. The germline V gene encodes CDR1 SGHTA and CDR2 FQGNSA. V was clipped by 6 bases and J by 5 bases; unmatched bases: 6. This CDR3 is built from 15 residues. The CDR3 bases are TGTGCCAGCAGTCGAGAGGGACAGGGGGATCAGCCCCAGCATTTT. The encoded protein is CASSREGQGDQPQHF. Based on the CDR3 plus reference TRBV7-2 and TRBJ1-5, the full variable domain is GAGVSQSPSNKVTEKGKDVELRCDPISGHTALYWYRQSLGQGLEFLIYFQGNSAPDKSGLPSDRFSAERTGGSVSTLTIQRTQQEDSAVYLCASSREGQGDQPQHFGDGTRLSIL.

There are a few counts of this clone. This chain uses TRBV5-1 with TRBJ2-7; TRBD1 agrees at 10 bases. The V gene's germline CDR1 is SGHRS and CDR2 YFSETQ. The V segment lost 1 base and the J segment 4 bases; nucleotides outside the gene matches: 5. The CDR3 consists of 15 residues. CDR3: CASSLLTGQGYEQYF. For the CDR3, the DNA is TGCGCCAGCAGCTTGCTTACGGGACAGGGGTACGAGCAGTACTTC.

CDR3 DNA: TGTGCCAGCAGCGTAGATCTTGGCGGGGGGTTCCAAGAGACCCAGTACTTC. It translates to CASSVDLGGGFQETQYF. V usage is TRBV9 and J usage is TRBJ2-5; 8 bases are a match to TRBD2. The germline CDR1 and CDR2 sequences are SGDLS and YYNGEE. The V segment lost 0 bases and the J segment 1 base; nucleotides outside the gene matches: 8. This CDR3 has 17 residues.

The count of this clone is one. V usage is TRBV27 and J usage is TRBJ2-3; possible D gene TRBD1, 6 bases. V shed 3 bases and J shed 2 bases, with 12 bases lying between them. This CDR3 is built from 15 residues. Germline V gives CDR1 MNHEY, CDR2 SMNVEV (reference sequence). The CDR3 nucleotides are TGTGCCAGCAGTTTCGCCGGGACACTCACAGATACGCAGTATTTT. Its translation is CASSFAGTLTDTQYF.